The T cell receptor beta chain under discussion was sequenced for a study of graft-versus-host responses after intestinal transplantation. Overall study context: Each recipient received a multivisceral, liver-intestinal, or isolated intestinal graft. Tacrolimus plus steroids were given to all recipients for roughly three years, preceded by anti-thymocyte globulin induction. Regarding the study as a whole: Early declines in HvG clones that occurred post-transplant were associated with peak circulating GvH clone levels.

Germline trimming cut 5 bases from V and 4 bases from J; bases unmatched to any gene: 4. CDR1 and CDR2 (germline): MNHNS, SASEGT. The CDR3 has 13 residues. The repertoire was sequenced with immunoSEQ multiplex PCR; TCRdb's copy has only in-frame clones and lacks some. The table records tens of thousands of clones, roughly 30% of them present only once. CFSE-labeled responder cells (around 200,000) were plated with around 200,000 irradiated, violet-dye-labeled stimulator cells. Upon completion of the reaction, proliferating CFSE-low responders, both CD3+CD4+ and CD3+CD8+, were sorted. The input for sequencing was alloreactive CD8+ T cells from a mixed lymphocyte reaction culture, taken before intestinal transplant. Subset: CFSE-low proliferating T cells sorted from approximately 6-day pre-transplant mixed lymphocyte reaction (GvH or HvG direction). The TCR comes from a human patient who received an intestinal transplant. The J gene is TRBJ1-2, the V gene TRBV6-1, with 7 positions matching TRBD1. The CDR3 sequence is CASSSTGVYGYTF. In DNA form, the CDR3 reads TGTGCCAGCAGTTCCACAGGGGTCTATGGCTACACCTTC.